These 14 T cell receptor beta chains were sequenced from one sample in a study. TCRdb fed the 5' RACE reads into MiXCR, producing one record per CDR3 protein. The sample yields about 54,000 distinct CDR3 sequences, 17% seen once. Sequencing input: naive CD4+ T cells sorted from blood. The subset was: naive CD4+ T cells, CD4+CD45RA+CD25-. These receptors all come from a female donor with breast cancer.

A note on this clonotype: Germline and junction disagree at one end, which may indicate a read error. The rearrangement uses TRBV7-9 and TRBJ1-4, with no clear D. The length of the CDR3 is 13 residues. CDR1 and CDR2 from the germline V gene are SEHNR and FQNEAQ (reference sequence). The chain's CDR3 is CASTASTNERLFF. The CDR3 DNA reads as TGTGCCAGCACAGCATCAACGAATGAAAGACTGTTTTTT.

This clonotype was seen only once. The chain recombines TRBV11-2 with TRBJ2-7; possibly TRBD2 for D (6 bases). Between the trimmed V and J ends, which lost 6 bases and 3 bases, there was a span of 18 bases. The CDR3 loop spans 15 amino acids. Per germline, CDR1 SGHAT and CDR2 FQNNGV. In nucleotides, the CDR3 is TGTGCCAGCAGTAGAGGAGGGGCAGAGGTCTACGAGCAGTACTTC. Residues: CASSRGGAEVYEQYF.

A word on this clonotype: The junction differs from germline at one of its ends, possibly a read error. The rearrangement joins TRBV5-1 to TRBJ2-1; the match to TRBD2 covers 9 bases. CDR1 and CDR2 (germline): SGHRS, YFSETQ. The CDR3 loop spans 16 amino acids. In DNA form, the CDR3 reads TGCACCAGCAGCGCGACCGGGACTAGCCCATACAATGAGCAGTTCTTC. This translates into CTSSATGTSPYNEQFF. Variable domain in full (rest from reference TRBV5-1 and TRBJ2-1): KAGVTQTPRYLIKTRGQQVTLSCSPISGHRSVSWYQQTPGQGLQFLFEYFSETQRNKGNFPGRFSGRQFSNSRSEMNVSTLELGDSALYLCTSSATGTSPYNEQFFGPGTRLTVL.

This clonotype was observed at least ten times. CDR3 DNA sequence: TGTGCCATCACCGCAGGCTCTGGAAACACCATATATTTT. Residues: CAITAGSGNTIYF. This chain uses TRBV10-3 with TRBJ1-3, with D uncertain. Trimming took 7 bases from V and 0 from J, leaving 7 bases between them. CDR3 length: 13 residues. The germline V gene has CDR1 ENHRY and CDR2 SYGVKD.

This clonotype was seen many times. This rearrangement joins TRBV6-6 to TRBJ1-3; D gene unclear. Germline CDR1 MNHNY, CDR2 SVGAGI (reference sequence). The CDR3 extends over 12 amino acids. Trimming cost V 6 bases and J 0 bases, with 3 bases left between them. Written as DNA, the CDR3 is TGTGCCAGCAGCGACTCTGGAAACACCATATATTTT. Amino acid sequence: CASSDSGNTIYF.

This clonotype was detected only a few times. V is TRBV5-5 and J is TRBJ2-7; TRBD2 aligns across 10 bases. In germline, CDR1 is SGHKS, CDR2 YYEKEE (reference sequence). This CDR3 region has 14 residues. J was trimmed by 3 bases and V by 5 bases; bases with no gene match: 5. The CDR3 loop reads CASSSSGGDYEQYF. Here the CDR3 DNA reads TGTGCCAGCAGTTCGAGCGGGGGGGACTACGAGCAGTACTTC.

This clonotype was found many times. The chain employs TRBV20-1 and TRBJ2-7, with a weak D call TRBD2 (6 bases). Germline lookup yields CDR1 DFQATT and CDR2 SNEGSKA (reference sequence). The CDR3 is 12 residues long. With 5 bases removed from V and 4 bases from J, the gap between germline ends came to 12 bases. The CDR3 region is CSALAGSYEQYF. CDR3 DNA: TGCAGTGCTCTTGCCGGGAGTTACGAGCAGTACTTC.

The sample holds many counts of this clonotype. V gene TRBV5-1 combines with J gene TRBJ2-3, with 9 bases matching TRBD2. V shed 6 bases, J shed 3 bases, and the junction held 5 bases outside the gene matches. This CDR3 comprises 14 residues. Germline V gives CDR1 SGHRS, CDR2 YFSETQ. CDR3 nucleotides: TGCGCCAGCAAGTCTAGCGGGGTAACAGATACGCAGTATTTT. It encodes CASKSSGVTDTQYF.

The V and J genes are TRBV5-5 and TRBJ2-1; a weak D match, TRBD1 (6 bases). V was trimmed by 2 bases and J by 4 bases, leaving 13 bases between them. CDR3 length equals 15 residues. Germline loops: CDR1 SGHKS, CDR2 YYEKEE (reference sequence). The CDR3 DNA is TGTGCCAGCAGCTTAATCCCCGGGACATACAATGAGCAGTTCTTC. Its translation: CASSLIPGTYNEQFF.

This clonotype has only a few counts. The genes are TRBV28 and TRBJ1-5; D is unclear. The CDR3 loop spans 13 amino acids. Germline CDR1 reads MDHEN; CDR2 reads SYDVKM. V was shortened by 4 bases and J by 4 bases, with 8 bases between the two germline ends. This chain's CDR3 is CASSSVGNQPQHF. In nucleotides, the CDR3 is TGTGCCAGCAGTTCGGTAGGGAATCAGCCCCAGCATTTT.

In the case of this clonotype: A much larger clone sits a single nucleotide away, making a read error possible. The rearrangement joins TRBV12-3 or TRBV12-4 to TRBJ1-2; D is perhaps TRBD1 (6 bases). The CDR3 extends over 14 amino acids. DNA of the CDR3: TGTGCCAGCAGCCTCGGGGGGGCTGGAGGTGGCTGCACCTTC. Residues: CASSLGGAGGGCTF.

This clonotype appeared a few times. The chain is built from TRBV20-1 and TRBJ2-7; 13 bases agree with TRBD2. Looked up from germline, CDR1 is DFQATT and CDR2 is SNEGSKA (reference sequence). J was trimmed by 6 bases and V by 2 bases; bases with no gene match: 4. This CDR3 has 14 residues. CDR3 loop: CSARPGLAGSEQYF. The CDR3 DNA reads TGCAGTGCTAGACCGGGACTAGCGGGATCCGAGCAGTACTTC.

This clonotype was detected once. This rearrangement joins TRBV7-9 to TRBJ2-2, with TRBD1 identical over 7 bases. This CDR3 is built from 17 residues. Germline assignment: CDR1 SEHNR and CDR2 FQNEAQ (reference sequence). With V trimmed by 4 bases and J by 5 bases, 13 bases remained unmatched. DNA for the CDR3: TGTGCCAGCAGCTCGGGTCTGAGACAGGGAGTAACCGGGGAGCTGTTTTTT. Translated, it gives CASSSGLRQGVTGELFF.

V usage is TRBV5-4 and J usage is TRBJ2-3; no clear D gene. Per the germline V gene, CDR1 is SGHNT and CDR2 is YYREEE (reference sequence). The CDR3 has 15 amino acids. The V end lost 0 bases, the J end lost 8 bases, and 16 bases lay between the germline ends. CDR3 sequence reads: CASSLGISRAVTQYF. The CDR3 DNA is TGTGCCAGCAGCTTGGGAATTTCCCGGGCCGTTACGCAGTATTTT.